This T cell receptor (beta chain) was identified in a study of shared clonotypes between healthy human individuals. Template for every sorted-subset replicate PCR totaled approximately 200 ng DNA, tens of thousands of T cell genomes. Here immunoSEQ multiplex PCR was the method, and the copy in TCRdb shows in-frame clones only, minus some. The sample carries 900,000 to 1,200,000 clones, 75% to 85% recorded once. Study-wide results and caveats: The study found about 5% of naive CD4 clonotypes shared across four donors.

Of note for this clone: The antigen is undetermined.

Only Caucasian adults living in Nashville, Tennessee made up the donor group. The CD4+ fraction was divided into a CD45RA+ naive subset and a CD45RA-negative memory subset. The germline V gene has CDR1 MDHEN and CDR2 SYDVKM. This CDR3 has 14 amino acids. Trimming at V came to 8 bases and at J to 1 base, leaving 7 bases not matched to a gene. The sequenced sample consisted of memory CD4+ T cells from PBMCs. The subset here: CD45RA-negative fraction. The sequence came from a man aged 18 to 30 in good health. Some clones in this sample may be carry-over from other donors' samples. The chain combines TRBV28 with TRBJ2-7; 8 bases agree with TRBD1. The CDR3 sequence: CASSQDRESYEQYF. The CDR3, as DNA: TGTGCCAGCTCCCAGGACAGGGAATCCTACGAGCAGTACTTC.